Presented here are 13 T cell receptor beta chains from one specimen sequenced in a study of blood T cell dynamics during melanoma immunotherapy. Time point described: pre-treatment baseline. Method: immunoSEQ multiplex PCR; TCRdb's copy keeps in-frame clones and lacks some. Of approximately 15,000 clones listed, 70% to 90% are singletons. The sample in question was blood, obtained from a patient treated with checkpoint blockade. These receptors all come from a human donor with melanoma.

The chain carries TRBV7-9 and TRBJ2-2; possibly TRBD1 for D (6 bases). CDR3 length equals 15 residues. Trimming took off 5 bases at V and 2 bases at J, with 12 bases between the two ends. Per germline, CDR1 SEHNR and CDR2 FQNEAQ (reference sequence). The CDR3 coding sequence is TGTGCCAGCAGCCTTTACAGGGAAAACACCGGGGAGCTGTTTTTT. It encodes CASSLYRENTGELFF.

The sample holds one count of this clone. The V and J genes are TRBV12-5 and TRBJ2-1, with D perhaps matching TRBD1 or TRBD2 (6 bases each). Between the trimmed V and J ends, which lost 5 bases and 4 bases, there was a span of 18 bases. Germline V gene sequence: CDR1 LGHNT, CDR2 FRNRAP. The CDR3 is 16 amino acids. The CDR3: CASGPPRGQQYNEQFF. CDR3 bases: TGTGCTAGTGGTCCTCCACGGGGGCAACAATACAATGAGCAGTTCTTC.

This CDR3 reads CATSGQGLGEKLFF. The CDR3 nucleotides are TGTGCCACCAGCGGACAGGGTCTGGGTGAAAAACTGTTTTTT. The V call is TRBV15, the J call TRBJ1-4, with 8 bases matching TRBD1. Germline loops: CDR1 LNHNV, CDR2 YYDKDF (reference sequence). J was trimmed by 7 bases and V by 5 bases; bases with no gene match: 6. The CDR3 totals 14 residues.

The chain is built from TRBV7-2 and TRBJ2-7, with D tentatively TRBD1 or TRBD2 (5 bases each). V was pared by 5 bases and J by 7 bases, with 12 bases between. Germline values: CDR1 SGHTA, CDR2 FQGNSA. CDR3 length: 12 amino acids. This CDR3 is CASSEPGAEQYF. The CDR3 DNA reads TGTGCCAGCAGCGAGCCCGGGGCGGAGCAGTACTTC.

The chain carries TRBV10-3 and TRBJ2-2; unclear D gene. V was clipped by 6 bases and J by 8 bases, with 7 bases between them. CDR1 and CDR2 (germline): ENHRY, SYGVKD. CDR3 length: 11 amino acids. CDR3 coding DNA: TGTGCCATCAGCCACTCTGGGGAGCTGTTTTTT. Protein sequence: CAISHSGELFF.

This clone was detected only once. This chain joins TRBV6-5 and TRBJ1-6; D unresolved. The CDR3 has 16 amino acids. Trimming stripped 1 base from V and 0 bases from J, with 7 bases between. Germline values: CDR1 MNHEY, CDR2 SVGAGI. This chain's CDR3 is CASSYFLGSYNSPLHF. For the CDR3, the DNA is TGTGCCAGCAGTTACTTCCTGGGCTCCTATAATTCACCCCTCCACTTT.

The J gene is TRBJ2-3, the V gene TRBV11-3; 7 bases fit TRBD1. The CDR3 sequence is 15 residues long. Germline CDR1 is SGHNT and CDR2 is YENEEA. V lost 5 bases and J lost 1; bases outside the gene matches: 6. In nucleotides, the CDR3 is TGTGCCAGCAGCCGACGGACAGGAGGCACAGATACGCAGTATTTT. This translates into CASSRRTGGTDTQYF.

The J gene is TRBJ1-5, the V gene TRBV6-1; D is ambiguous. The CDR3 sequence is 14 residues long. Trimming removed 6 bases at V and 6 bases at J, with 15 bases between. Germline lookup yields CDR1 MNHNS and CDR2 SASEGT. The chain's CDR3 is CASRTMGFSQPQHF. CDR3 DNA sequence: TGTGCCAGCAGAACTATGGGGTTCAGTCAGCCCCAGCATTTT.

J is TRBJ1-1 and V is TRBV7-9; possibly TRBD1 for D (6 bases). Germline CDR1 and CDR2: SEHNR and FQNEAQ (reference sequence). The V end lost 5 bases, the J end lost 4 bases, and 14 bases lay between the germline ends. The CDR3 extends over 14 amino acids. DNA of the CDR3: TGTGCCAGCAGCCAGAGGGGGGCGAGCACTGAAGCTTTCTTT. As protein: CASSQRGASTEAFF.

This sequence joins TRBV4-1 and TRBJ2-1, with TRBD1 identical over 7 bases. The CDR3 loop spans 16 amino acids. Germline V gene sequence: CDR1 MGHRA, CDR2 YSYEKL. Unmatched junction bases numbered 7, after V lost 1 base and J lost 4 bases. The CDR3 region is CASSQGAGTEYNEQFF. The DNA for the CDR3 is TGCGCCAGCAGCCAAGGAGCTGGGACAGAATACAATGAGCAGTTCTTC.

The J gene is TRBJ1-5, the V gene TRBV18; 7 positions agree with TRBD1. In germline, CDR1 is KGHSH, CDR2 LQKENI. Trimming took 6 bases from V and 5 from J; bases not matched to a gene: 7. CDR3 length: 14 residues. CDR3 amino acids: CASSPDRVDQPQHF. The DNA for the CDR3 is TGTGCCAGCTCCCCCGACAGGGTTGATCAGCCCCAGCATTTT.

The chain is built from TRBV11-2 and TRBJ2-1, with D possibly called TRBD1 or TRBD2 (5 bases each). Trimming removed 0 bases at V and 9 bases at J, with 15 bases between. This CDR3 contains 15 residues. Per the germline V gene, CDR1 is SGHAT and CDR2 is FQNNGV. CDR3 amino acids: CASSLDEVGVFEQFF. The CDR3 DNA sequence: TGTGCCAGCAGCTTAGACGAGGTGGGGGTTTTTGAGCAGTTCTTC.

The V call is TRBV29-1, the J call TRBJ2-5, with D possibly being TRBD2 (6 bases). Judging by the DNA end, TRBJ2-7 fits better; the J call may be wrong. This CDR3 contains 12 residues. Per the germline V gene, CDR1 is SQVTM and CDR2 is ANQGSEA. The CDR3 loop is CSAGGTSYEQYF. The CDR3 nucleotides are TGCAGCGCTGGGGGGACCTCCTACGAGCAGTACTTC.